What follows are 17 T cell receptor beta chains derived from one specimen sequenced in a study of cytomegalovirus exposure and HLA in healthy donors. Vbeta (60) and Jbeta (13) primers were used in the PCR. Repertoires were generated with immunoSEQ multiplex PCR, while TCRdb's copy carries only in-frame clones and drops some. This table lists fewer than 150,000 clones. Sequencing was carried out using PBMCs. These receptors all stem from a man aged 40-55 years in good health and CMV-seronegative.

The rearrangement joins TRBV29-1 to TRBJ1-4; 7 bases agree with TRBD1. CDR1 SQVTM and CDR2 ANQGSEA come from the germline V gene. With 1 base clipped from V and 7 bases from J, the junction kept 12 bases outside the gene matches. The CDR3 loop spans 16 amino acids. The CDR3 nucleotides are TGCAGCGTTGAAGGCGTTTTTAAGGGGGCCGGTGAAAAACTGTTTTTT. This translates into CSVEGVFKGAGEKLFF.

The rearrangement joins TRBV5-1 to TRBJ2-7, with 9 bases matching TRBD1. The CDR3 runs to 15 residues. The trim removed 3 bases at V and 2 bases at J, leaving 6 bases unmatched. Germline CDR1 SGHRS, CDR2 YFSETQ. CDR3 region: CASSSLGTGTYEQYF. For the CDR3, the DNA is TGCGCCAGCAGCTCCCTCGGGACAGGGACCTACGAGCAGTACTTC.

This chain uses TRBV6-6 with TRBJ2-7; 12 bases agree with TRBD2. The CDR3 covers 15 residues. V lost 5 bases to trimming and J lost 0 bases; unmatched junction nucleotides: 2. The V gene's germline CDR1 is MNHNY and CDR2 SVGAGI (reference sequence). The CDR3 protein is CASSRTSGASYEQYF. The CDR3 DNA reads TGTGCCAGCAGTAGGACTAGCGGGGCCTCCTACGAGCAGTACTTC.

The chain employs TRBV2 and TRBJ1-1; D is possibly TRBD1 (6 bases). The length of the CDR3 is 14 residues. V lost 2 bases to trimming and J lost 8 bases, with 15 bases between them. CDR1 is SNHLY, CDR2 FYNNEI, per germline. The CDR3 DNA is TGTGCCAGCAGTGAATTGCGGGGGGACATGGAAGCTTTCTTT. It encodes CASSELRGDMEAFF.

V and J are TRBV6-6 and TRBJ1-4; maybe TRBD1 (5 bases). The CDR3 contains 13 residues. The V end lost 0 bases, the J end lost 8 bases, and 7 bases lay between the germline ends. Germline values: CDR1 MNHNY, CDR2 SVGAGI (reference sequence). CDR3: CASSYSTEEKLFF. The CDR3 DNA reads as TGTGCCAGCAGTTACTCGACAGAGGAAAAACTGTTTTTT.

The chain has TRBV7-2 and TRBJ2-5; TRBD2 agrees at 10 bases. Germline V gene data show CDR1 as SGHTA and CDR2 as FQGNSA. The CDR3 covers 17 residues. Trimming removed 5 bases from V and 1 base from J; junction bases left unmatched: 10. The CDR3 DNA reads as TGTGCCAGCAGCCCTTTACGAGCGGGGGGGGCCCAAGAGACCCAGTACTTC. Translation: CASSPLRAGGAQETQYF. Together with reference TRBV7-2 and TRBJ2-5, the CDR3 gives the full variable domain: GAGVSQSPSNKVTEKGKDVELRCDPISGHTALYWYRQSLGQGLEFLIYFQGNSAPDKSGLPSDRFSAERTGGSVSTLTIQRTQQEDSAVYLCASSPLRAGGAQETQYFGPGTRLLVL.

The rearrangement uses TRBV13 and TRBJ1-1; 8 nucleotides match TRBD1. The CDR3 extends over 13 amino acids. The junction had 2 bases not matched to a gene; V was cut back by 5 bases and J by 3 bases. Germline assignment: CDR1 PRHDT and CDR2 FYEKMQ (reference sequence). In nucleotides, the CDR3 is TGTGCCAGCAGCATGGACAGGGACACTGAAGCTTTCTTT. It yields the protein CASSMDRDTEAFF.

The CDR3 bases are TGTGCCAGCAGCCGGGGACTCTCTGGGGCCAACGTCCTGACTTTC. It yields the protein CASSRGLSGANVLTF. This rearrangement joins TRBV4-2 to TRBJ2-6, with D possibly being TRBD2 (6 bases). CDR3 length: 15 residues. Trimming cost V 4 bases and J 0 bases, with 7 bases left between them. Germline V gene data show CDR1 as LGHNA and CDR2 as YNFKEQ.

The chain joins TRBV9 to TRBJ2-2; D is uncertain. There are 13 residues in the CDR3. V was cut by 4 bases and J by 7 bases, with 11 bases left in between. Germline V gene lookup returns CDR1 SGDLS and CDR2 YYNGEE. CDR3 nucleotide sequence: TGTGCCAGCAGCCCCCCCTCGAGCGGGGAGCTGTTTTTT. The encoded protein is CASSPPSSGELFF.

This chain joins TRBV4-3 and TRBJ1-1; 7 nucleotides align to TRBD1. In germline, CDR1 is LGHNA, CDR2 YSLEER. The CDR3 consists of 15 residues. V dropped 2 bases and J dropped 4; count of bases not matched to a gene: 7. CDR3 amino acids: CASSQNTGVATEAFF. CDR3 nucleotides: TGCGCCAGCAGCCAAAATACAGGGGTGGCCACTGAAGCTTTCTTT.

On this clone itself: The identical CDR3 is also encoded by other nucleotide sequences in the sample. The chain recombines TRBV5-1 with TRBJ2-1, with D possibly matching TRBD1 (5 bases). Trimming removed 0 bases from V and 4 bases from J, with 11 bases in between. Per germline, CDR1 SGHRS and CDR2 YFSETQ. The length of the CDR3 is 15 residues. The CDR3 nucleotides read TGCGCCAGCAGCTTGGGTCAGGGTCCATACAATGAGCAGTTCTTC. Amino acids: CASSLGQGPYNEQFF.

A remark on this clone: Without the conserved terminal phenylalanine or tryptophan, this CDR3 likely stems from a read error. The genes are TRBV6-5 and TRBJ1-6, with 9 bases fitting TRBD1. CDR1 and CDR2 from the germline V gene are MNHEY and SVGAGI. V dropped 4 bases and J dropped 8; count of bases not matched to a gene: 9. The CDR3 extends over 16 amino acids. CDR3 nucleotides: TGTGCCAGCAGTTCGAACAGGGGGCGGGAGTATTCACCCCTCCACCTT. The encoded protein is CASSSNRGREYSPLHL.

The gene calls are TRBV7-2 and TRBJ2-2; the D gene is possibly TRBD2 (5 bases). CDR1 and CDR2 from the germline V gene are SGHTA and FQGNSA. The CDR3 sequence is 15 residues long. V gave up 5 bases and J gave up 0 bases, with 10 bases separating them. The CDR3 bases are TGTGCCAGCAGCCTCTCCGGGACGAACACCGGGGAGCTGTTTTTT. Protein: CASSLSGTNTGELFF. Combining the CDR3 with reference TRBV7-2 and TRBJ2-2 gives the whole variable domain GAGVSQSPSNKVTEKGKDVELRCDPISGHTALYWYRQSLGQGLEFLIYFQGNSAPDKSGLPSDRFSAERTGGSVSTLTIQRTQQEDSAVYLCASSLSGTNTGELFFGEGSRLTVL.

The chain joins TRBV19 to TRBJ1-1, with no clear D. The germline gives CDR1 LNHDA, CDR2 SQIVND (reference sequence). The CDR3 is 14 residues long. Trimming took off 6 bases at V and 1 base at J, with 12 bases between the two ends. The CDR3 DNA follows: TGTGCCAGTAGAAGAGAAATACCGAACACTGAAGCTTTCTTT. Its protein is CASRREIPNTEAFF.

V usage is TRBV10-3 and J usage is TRBJ2-5, with D maybe TRBD2 (6 bases). There are 12 residues in the CDR3. Germline loops: CDR1 ENHRY, CDR2 SYGVKD. Between the trimmed V and J ends, which lost 4 bases and 7 bases, there was a span of 10 bases. The CDR3 protein is CAISGDGRTQYF. DNA of the CDR3: TGTGCCATCAGTGGGGACGGGAGGACCCAGTACTTC.

V usage is TRBV6-6 and J usage is TRBJ2-1, with 7 bases that match TRBD2. CDR1 is MNHNY, CDR2 SVGAGI, per germline (reference sequence). Trimming removed 7 bases from V and 5 bases from J; junction bases left unmatched: 8. The CDR3 is 14 amino acids. CDR3 loop: CASTGRGGDNEQFF. DNA of the CDR3: TGTGCCAGCACCGGACGGGGAGGGGACAATGAGCAGTTCTTC.

The chain employs TRBV7-6 and TRBJ2-3, with 12 positions matching TRBD2. The CDR3 is 17 amino acids. V shed 5 bases, J shed 6 bases, and the junction held 12 bases outside the gene matches. The germline gives CDR1 SGHVS, CDR2 FNYEAQ. The CDR3 nucleotides read TGTGCCAGCAGCCCCTGGACTAGCGGGGATGGGCGGGATACGCAGTATTTT. This gives the protein CASSPWTSGDGRDTQYF.